This is a list of T cell receptor beta chains from one sample in a study of blood T cell repertoires in COVID-19. Profiled with immunoSEQ multiplex PCR; TCRdb holds only in-frame clones, not every one. The sample shows 200,000 to 300,000 clones, around 86% of them seen only once. The specimen was peripheral blood. The receptors come from a woman aged 55-75 years with COVID-19, enrolled during active disease. The CDR3 runs from the conserved cysteine through the conserved F or W.

cdr3_length j_call v_call cdr3_aa
15 TRBJ2-5 TRBV24-1 CATSDWGVDGLDQYF
14 TRBJ2-7 TRBV30 CAWRPRAETYEQYF
14 TRBJ2-3 TRBV30 CAWNQGRDTDTQYF
14 TRBJ2-7 TRBV5-1 CASSQTSGSYEQYF
15 TRBJ1-1 TRBV5-1 CASSSDAGGNTEAFF
15 TRBJ1-5 TRBV27 CASKTSGQLNQPQHF
13 TRBJ1-1 TRBV3-1/TRBV3-2 CASSHWRNTEAFF
12 TRBJ1-4 TRBV30 CAWTRETEKLFF
13 TRBJ2-7 TRBV30 CAWDRSGVHEQYF
15 TRBJ2-3 TRBV6-5 CASSYSQRGTDTQYF
13 TRBJ1-6 TRBV5-1 CASSGETTERLHF
17 TRBJ1-5 TRBV6-2/TRBV6-3 CASSYVPQGRSYQPQHF
15 TRBJ2-7 TRBV4-2 CASSLGLAGVGEQYF
14 TRBJ2-4 TRBV7-2 CASSLGGAGGIQYF
15 TRBJ1-2 TRBV30 CAWSVNRGYGNGYTF
13 TRBJ1-5 TRBV18 CASSLGRDQPQHF
17 TRBJ2-1 TRBV6-1 CASSEVLAGGPYNEQFF
15 TRBJ1-2 TRBV28 CASSLVLDRVWGYTF
14 TRBJ2-3 TRBV19 CASTPPGRVDTQYF
15 TRBJ2-5 TRBV7-9 CASSPRGGLAVTQYF
15 TRBJ2-1 TRBV6-5 CASSLPPGQLNEQFF
19 TRBJ1-2 TRBV3-1/TRBV3-2 CASSPVLSRSYPSIYGYTF
14 TRBJ2-7 TRBV5-4 CASSMTGGSYEQYF
16 TRBJ2-3 TRBV6-6 CASSLTVPRGTDTQYF
13 TRBJ2-5 TRBV18 CASSPPGEETQYF
14 TRBJ2-7 TRBV4-1 CASSQDRPRGEQYF
14 TRBJ2-1 TRBV18 CASSPGQGFNEQFF
17 TRBJ1-1 TRBV14 CASSPRDSFLLNTEAFF